The 24 T cell receptor beta chains in this list originate from one sample, sequenced in a study of T cell clonality in common variable immunodeficiency. Using immunoSEQ multiplex PCR, the repertoire was profiled, and TCRdb retains in-frame clones only, with some absent. Found here are 25,000 to 35,000 clones, no singletons; the ten largest cover under 5%. The sequenced material came from peripheral blood mononuclear cells. The source of these receptors is a person between 18 and 75 years old in good health.

In this sample, this clone turned up many times. The observed sequence ends 3 residues before the CDR3 terminus, with the missing tail filled in from the germline J gene. The chain combines TRBV18 with TRBJ1-1; D is perhaps TRBD1 (6 bases). Germline V gene data show CDR1 as KGHSH and CDR2 as LQKENI. Trimming took off 2 bases at V and 2 bases at J, with 15 bases between the two ends. The CDR3 runs 16 residues. The covered CDR3 bases are TGTGCCAGCTCACCAAATAGAGCAGGGGTTAACACTGAA. This gives the protein CASSPNRAGVNTE. The full-length CDR3 reads as CASSPNRAGVNTEAFF.

This clone was observed at least ten times. The read halts 3 residues ahead of the CDR3 end, with the missing end drawn from the germline J gene. The chain combines TRBV19 with TRBJ2-3; D gene ambiguous. The germline gives CDR1 LNHDA, CDR2 SQIVND (reference sequence). This CDR3 spans 14 amino acids. The V end lost 2 bases, the J end lost 6 bases, and 12 bases lay between the germline ends. The sequenced part of the CDR3 DNA is TGTGCCAGTAGTATACTACCCCAGGTGGATACG. As protein: CASSILPQVDT. From start to end, the CDR3 is CASSILPQVDTQYF.

This clone was picked up many times. The missing CDR3 end, 3 residues past where the read stops, is filled in from the germline J gene. V is TRBV18 and J is TRBJ2-7, with 7 nucleotides matching TRBD1. This CDR3 is 14 amino acids long. V gave up 0 bases and J gave up 3 bases; unmatched junction bases: 2. Germline CDR1 reads KGHSH; CDR2 reads LQKENI. Partial CDR3 DNA: TGTGCCAGCTCACCACCTGGGACAGTCTACGAG. Protein product: CASSPPGTVYE. The whole CDR3 sequence reads CASSPPGTVYEQYF.

This clone was detected many times. The read finishes 3 residues shy of the CDR3 end, and the germline J gene is used to complete it. This chain joins TRBV19 and TRBJ1-5, with D unclear. The length of the CDR3 is 14 residues. The germline V and J ends were trimmed by 3 bases and 3 bases, with 9 bases remaining between them. Germline assignment: CDR1 LNHDA and CDR2 SQIVND (reference sequence). Partial CDR3 DNA: TGTGCCAGTAGTATTGGCAGGTACAATCAGCCC. It specifies CASSIGRYNQP. The full-length CDR3 reads as CASSIGRYNQPQHF.

In this sample, this clone turned up a few times. The covered CDR3 bases are TGCAGCGGGGGGGACGGGTTCTATGGC. Protein sequence: CSGGDGFYG. The whole CDR3 reads CSGGDGFYGYTF. The chain links TRBV29-1 to TRBJ1-2, with D possibly matching TRBD1 (5 bases). The read comes to an end 3 residues before the CDR3 does, leaving the germline J gene to fill in the end. CDR3 length equals 12 residues. V lost 7 bases to trimming and J lost 4 bases, with 13 bases between them. The germline CDR1 and CDR2 sequences are SQVTM and ANQGSEA. Full variable domain (outside the CDR3, taken from reference TRBV29-1 and TRBJ1-2): SAVISQKPSRDICQRGTSLTIQCQVDSQVTMMFWYRQQPGQSLTLIATANQGSEATYESGFVIDKFPISRPNLTFSTLTVSNMSPEDSSIYLCSGGDGFYGYTFGSGTRLTVV.

This clone appeared many times. The read comes to an end 3 residues before the CDR3 does, leaving the germline J gene to fill in the end. This rearrangement joins TRBV5-1 to TRBJ1-6; TRBD1 matches at 8 bases. This CDR3 region has 15 residues. With V trimmed by 5 bases and J by 10 bases, 11 bases remained unmatched. Germline V gives CDR1 SGHRS, CDR2 YFSETQ. This CDR3 reads CASRFTTGEKSPLHF. Partial CDR3 DNA: TGCGCCAGCAGGTTTACGACAGGGGAGAAATCACCC.

This clone was observed many times. The read terminates 3 residues ahead of where the CDR3 ends, so the germline J gene completes it. This rearrangement joins TRBV5-1 to TRBJ2-1; D is ambiguous. The germline V and J ends were trimmed by 4 bases and 0 bases, with 14 bases remaining between them. This CDR3 region has 16 residues. Germline-derived CDR1 and CDR2 are SGHRS and YFSETQ. The part of the CDR3 DNA that was read is TGCGCCAGCAGCCCCACTGGCGGAAGCTCCTACAATGAG. It encodes CASSPTGGSSYNE. The entire CDR3 is CASSPTGGSSYNEQFF.

In this sample, this clone turned up many times. From the germline J gene comes the end of the CDR3, since the read stops 3 residues before it. The chain carries TRBV7-9 and TRBJ2-1, with no clear D. The V end was cut by 3 bases, the J end by 4 bases, with 4 bases between. This CDR3 spans 12 amino acids. CDR1 SEHNR and CDR2 FQNEAQ come from the germline V gene (reference sequence). CDR3 amino acids: CASSFLYNEQFF. CDR3 bases read: TGTGCCAGCAGCTTCCTATACAATGAG.

This clone has just a few counts. The CDR3 reads CASSTSGTGAYEQYF. CDR3 DNA (partial): TGTGCCAGCAGTACCTCCGGGACAGGGGCCTACGAG. The rearrangement uses TRBV2 and TRBJ2-7, with TRBD1 matching 10 bases. With the read ending 3 residues before the CDR3 end, the germline J gene is used to fill in that end. The CDR3 sequence is 15 residues long. Germline CDR1 is SNHLY and CDR2 is FYNNEI. The junction had 6 bases not matched to a gene; V was cut back by 5 bases and J by 2 bases.

The sample holds many counts of this clone. The CDR3 end lies 3 residues beyond the end of the read and is filled in from the germline J gene. The chain carries TRBV5-5 and TRBJ1-5; no definite D call. Germline V CDR1 and CDR2: SGHKS, YYEKEE (reference sequence). This CDR3 has 15 residues. V gave up 4 bases and J gave up 7 bases, with 18 bases separating them. The sequenced CDR3 bases are TGTGCCAGCAGCGAGGCGGTCGGAGGTGAACAGCCC. It yields the protein CASSEAVGGEQP. The entire CDR3 reads CASSEAVGGEQPQHF.

The table lists this clone with many counts. The read gets to within 3 residues of the CDR3 end, and the germline J gene fills in the rest. The rearrangement uses TRBV7-3 and TRBJ2-2; tentative D call: TRBD1 (5 bases). CDR1 and CDR2 from the germline V gene are SGHTA and FQGTGA. Trimming stripped 5 bases from V and 2 bases from J, with 15 bases between. This CDR3 has 16 residues. CDR3 bases read: TGTGCCAGCAGCGCCCAGGGTGGCCCCAACACCGGGGAG. It yields the protein CASSAQGGPNTGE. The complete CDR3 reads CASSAQGGPNTGELFF.

This clone was seen at least ten times. Coverage ceases 3 residues before the CDR3 finishes, and the germline J gene fills in the end. This chain connects TRBV6-1 to TRBJ2-7; maybe TRBD1 (5 bases). CDR1 MNHNS and CDR2 SASEGT come from the germline V gene. The V gene lost 0 bases and the J gene lost 0 bases, with 12 bases spanning the gap. The CDR3 has 16 residues. CDR3 sequence reads: CASSEALGQGSYEQYF. Partial CDR3 DNA: TGTGCCAGCAGTGAAGCATTGGGGCAGGGCTCCTACGAG.

This clone occurred many times. The read falls 3 residues short of the CDR3 end, and the missing part is taken from the germline J gene. V gene TRBV7-9 combines with J gene TRBJ2-7; D gene uncertain. V lost 1 base and J lost 5, with 6 bases in between. This CDR3 spans 12 amino acids. CDR1 and CDR2 (germline): SEHNR, FQNEAQ (reference sequence). Partial CDR3 DNA: TGTGCCAGCAGCTTAGACCCAGACGAG. This gives the protein CASSLDPDE. In full, the CDR3 reads CASSLDPDEQYF.

This clone was picked up many times. Sequencing ends 3 residues short of the CDR3 end; the germline J gene provides the rest. The V and J genes are TRBV2 and TRBJ1-1, with TRBD1 identical over 8 bases. The germline gives CDR1 SNHLY, CDR2 FYNNEI. The CDR3 is 14 residues long. The ends lost 4 bases at V and 5 bases at J; junction bases unmatched: 6. CDR3 protein: CASSGQGAETEAFF. The sequenced CDR3 bases are TGTGCCAGCAGTGGTCAGGGGGCAGAGACTGAA.

This clone was seen at least ten times. The CDR3 goes on 3 residues after the read ends, and that part is filled in from the germline J gene. The sample holds other DNA sequences that translate to the same CDR3. This sequence joins TRBV2 and TRBJ1-3, with TRBD1 as a possible D gene (6 bases). The CDR3 is 12 amino acids. Trimming cost V 6 bases and J 4 bases, with 7 bases left between them. CDR1 SNHLY and CDR2 FYNNEI come from the germline V gene. The sequenced part of the CDR3 DNA is TGTGCCAGCAGAGACAGGGGAAACACC. Translation: CASRDRGNT. The whole CDR3 region reads CASRDRGNTIYF.

This clone was recorded at least ten times. Read coverage stops 3 residues before the CDR3 terminus; the germline J gene supplies the remainder. The chain uses TRBV9 and TRBJ2-1; no clear D gene. V dropped 2 bases and J dropped 0 bases, with 15 bases sitting between them. Germline V gene data show CDR1 as SGDLS and CDR2 as YYNGEE. The CDR3 contains 17 residues. The CDR3 sequence is CASSVTAGLHSYNEQFF. The part of the CDR3 DNA that was read is TGTGCCAGCAGCGTTACTGCAGGCCTTCACTCCTACAATGAG.

Remarks on this clone: Its ends do not fully match the called genes, so a read error is possible. The CDR3 end is not reached by the read, which stops 3 residues before it; the germline J gene fills it in. The sample carries other DNA sequences with the same CDR3. The V call is TRBV7-9, the J call TRBJ1-3; 7 bases line up with TRBD1. The CDR3 sequence is 13 residues long. CDR1 and CDR2 from the germline V gene are SEHNR and FQNEAQ (reference sequence). This CDR3 is CAGRDSSGNTIYF. CDR3 bases read: TGTGCTGGCAGGGACAGCTCTGGAAACACA.

This clone was seen more than once but under ten times. Sequencing ends 3 residues short of the CDR3 end; the germline J gene provides the rest. The chain links TRBV30 to TRBJ2-2; perhaps D is TRBD1 or TRBD2 (5 bases each). The CDR3 runs to 15 residues. Germline CDR1 reads GTSNPN; CDR2 reads SVGIG (reference sequence). The DNA read from the CDR3 is TGTGCCTGGAGTCCCTTTGGTAGAGGGGATGGGCCG. Translating it yields CAWSPFGRGDGP. The CDR3 as a whole reads CAWSPFGRGDGPLFF.

Details on this clone: Read data end 3 residues before the CDR3 end; the end is taken from the germline J gene. V gene TRBV7-6 combines with J gene TRBJ1-6; 7 bases agree with TRBD1. With 5 bases clipped from V and 5 bases from J, the junction kept 6 bases outside the gene matches. Germline values: CDR1 SGHVS, CDR2 FNYEAQ. The CDR3 is 15 residues long. The sequenced CDR3 bases are TGTGCCAGCAGCAGTGGGACAGCTAATAATTCACCC. Amino acids: CASSSGTANNSP. The full CDR3 sequence reads CASSSGTANNSPLHF.

Many counts were recorded for this clone. The DNA ends 3 residues before the CDR3 does, and the rest of the CDR3 is filled in from the germline J gene. The rearrangement uses TRBV30 and TRBJ1-1; D is uncertain. This CDR3 region has 13 residues. CDR1 and CDR2 (germline): GTSNPN, SVGIG (reference sequence). V was cut by 0 bases and J by 3 bases, with 8 bases left in between. CDR3 residues: CAWSVSPDTEAFF. CDR3 DNA, as far as it was read: TGTGCCTGGAGTGTATCCCCTGACACTGAA.

The table lists this clone with many counts. The read ends 3 residues early relative to the CDR3; the germline J gene fills the gap. The rearrangement links TRBV19 to TRBJ1-4; TRBD1 might be the D (6 bases). The CDR3 has 14 amino acids. The germline V gene encodes CDR1 LNHDA and CDR2 SQIVND (reference sequence). V lost 1 base and J lost 7, with 10 bases in between. CDR3 residues: CASSIVVQGEKLFF. The DNA read from the CDR3 is TGTGCCAGTAGTATAGTGGTACAGGGTGAAAAA.

This clone was recorded many times. The read comes to an end 3 residues before the CDR3 does, leaving the germline J gene to fill in the end. The chain couples TRBV7-8 to TRBJ2-7, with D unclear. V lost 0 bases, J lost 4 bases, and 13 bases lay in between. The CDR3 has 15 residues. The germline CDR1 and CDR2 sequences are SGHVS and FQNEAQ. The sequenced CDR3 bases are TGTGCCAGCAGCTTAGCTACAGATGCGCCTTACGAG. Amino acids: CASSLATDAPYE. The whole CDR3 region reads CASSLATDAPYEQYF.

This clone has ten or more counts. From the germline J gene comes the end of the CDR3, since the read stops 3 residues before it. This chain uses TRBV5-4 with TRBJ2-7; 9 bases match TRBD2. CDR1 and CDR2 from the germline V gene are SGHNT and YYREEE (reference sequence). The CDR3 totals 15 residues. After removal of 3 bases from V and 3 bases from J, the junction contained 7 bases not matched to a gene. CDR3 bases read: TGTGCCAGCAGCTCACTAGCGGGTCTTAACTACGAG. Translation: CASSSLAGLNYE. The full CDR3 protein is CASSSLAGLNYEQYF.

This clone was recorded many times. The CDR3 goes on 3 residues after the read ends, and that part is filled in from the germline J gene. The genes are TRBV11-2 and TRBJ1-2; 7 positions agree with TRBD1. Germline V gene data show CDR1 as SGHAT and CDR2 as FQNNGV. This CDR3 has 15 residues. The CDR3 is CASSPTGTAGRGYTF. CDR3 DNA (partial): TGTGCCAGCAGCCCTACTGGGACAGCCGGGCGGGGC.